This T cell receptor beta chain was observed in a study of cytomegalovirus exposure and HLA in healthy donors. This clone was detected only a few times. The CDR3 runs 14 residues. Trimming stripped 3 bases from V and 2 bases from J, with 10 bases between. Germline assignment: CDR1 SGHVS and CDR2 FNYEAQ. Primers included in the PCR were 60 Vbeta and 13 Jbeta primers. TCRdb keeps only in-frame clones here, not all; method: immunoSEQ multiplex PCR. This sample has more than 65,000 clones, with 60% to 80% found just once. Sequenced material: PBMCs. The chain has TRBV7-6 and TRBJ1-1, with no clear D. This receptor was taken from a female donor in good health and CMV-seronegative. The CDR3, as DNA: TGTGCCAGCAGCTTTAGTTCGGTAAACACTGAAGCTTTCTTT. Its translation: CASSFSSVNTEAFF.